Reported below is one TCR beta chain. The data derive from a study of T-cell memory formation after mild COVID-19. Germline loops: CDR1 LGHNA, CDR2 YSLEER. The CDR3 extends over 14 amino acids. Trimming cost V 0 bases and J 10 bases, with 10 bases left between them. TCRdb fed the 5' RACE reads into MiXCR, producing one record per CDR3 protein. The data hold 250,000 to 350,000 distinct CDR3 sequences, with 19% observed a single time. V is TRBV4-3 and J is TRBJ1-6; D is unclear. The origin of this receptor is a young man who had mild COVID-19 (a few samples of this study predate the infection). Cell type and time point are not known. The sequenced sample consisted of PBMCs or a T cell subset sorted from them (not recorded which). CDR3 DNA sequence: TGCGCCAGCAGCCAAGAGAGGAGACAATCACCCCTCCACTTT. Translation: CASSQERRQSPLHF.